This T cell receptor beta chain was retrieved from a study of cytomegalovirus exposure and HLA in healthy donors (dated by TCRdb to the late 2010s). About the investigation overall: An earlier analysis of 550 to 700 of the donors reported more than 250 Gb of sequence data and about 100 million unique TCR beta sequences from some 180 million T cells. About 280 gigabases of sequencing data and 70 million to 100 million unique TCR sequences were included in an early release covering 550 to 650 HLA-typed donors. Of the 300 to 500 genotyped donors, 75% to 85% were placed in the genetic ancestry cluster associated with self-reported Caucasian donors. The study aimed to test whether cataloging public T cell receptors could reveal signatures of past pathogen exposure. Using immunosequencing, the study profiled T cell repertoires from 666 subjects and related those repertoires to cytomegalovirus serostatus. A separate validation cohort of approximately 130 different subjects was used in addition to the approximately 700-subject first cohort. To predict cytomegalovirus infection status, the study brought together high-throughput TCR immunosequencing, statistical association of individual TCRs with disease status, and machine learning. In a later analysis, previously published TCR beta repertoires from about 670 donors were re-analyzed and high-resolution HLA genotyping was added so that TCR occurrence patterns could be studied. In the later analysis, no new phenotypic data were used to find candidate immune exposures; instead, reliance was placed on TCR beta sequences and their occurrence across donors. An earlier analysis of several hundred of the donors used high-throughput TCR beta sequencing to judge whether each TCR beta V gene segment behaved as functional or pseudogenic. Donor age, sex, ethnicity and CMV serostatus were compiled alongside the repertoire data. In a later genetic analysis, genome-wide SNP genotypes for about 55% of the 666 donors were used, and that subset was treated as a discovery cohort. All discovery cohort repertoires had been generated on a single sequencing platform. HLA typing included class I and class II loci at four-digit resolution. Typing coverage varied by locus: roughly 620-640 donors for A, B, C, DRB1 and DQB1; approximately 520 for DQA1; over 600 for DPA1; fewer than 480 for DPB1. Because of strong linkage in the cohort, 5 or 6 DR-DQ haplotypes were treated as single units for association and clustering. Among around 400 genotyped donors of the cohort, an average of roughly 230,000 unique TCR beta nucleotide sequences was sequenced per donor, of which about 18% were non-productive. Results the study describes overall, beyond this receptor: A further reported finding was that TCR beta sequences accurately predicted the HLA-A and HLA-B alleles for most subjects in the first cohort. The earlier analysis of 587 of the donors excluded roughly 16 rarely observed V segments, including chromosome 9 orphons, because counts were too low. In vitro tests confirmed that three of the cytomegalovirus-associated TCR beta chains recognize cytomegalovirus antigens. In an earlier analysis of over 550 of the donors, most TCR beta V segments were observed in productive rearrangements about 87% or about 30% of the time, broadly matching IMGT annotations. Roughly uniform sequencing depth across donors was assumed in presence/absence analyses, although this assumption may not hold. In a later analysis, about 16,000 TCR beta sequences were associated with specific HLA alleles at a false discovery rate of 0.05. When HLA alleles, especially DR and DQ, strongly co-occurred, attributing TCR associations to individual alleles was difficult. According to a later analysis, parvovirus B19, influenza, CMV and Epstein-Barr virus appeared linked to several top co-occurrence clusters. In a later genetic analysis, fewer N-insertions in productive TCRs were reported among donors in an Asian-associated ancestry cluster than the approximately 710-donor mean. Compared with equally common non-associated chains, HLA-associated TCR beta chains in a later analysis were more clonally expanded and had lower generation probabilities. Linkage disequilibrium might explain the correlated functional status among segregating V segments, but an unknown experimental factor could not be excluded. The classifier was reported to diagnose cytomegalovirus status with high specificity and sensitivity in both the original cohort and the validation cohort. CMV serostatus was the only immune exposure information available for the cohort. In this cohort, only TCR beta chains were sequenced, and detectable features were limited by the absence of alpha or paired-chain data. Across donors, most TCR sequences were observed very rarely, whereas some public TCRs were present in many individuals. It was suggested by the authors that the approach could potentially be generalized to other disease states and immunological phenotypes. In the study, roughly 160 TCR beta chains were listed as associated with cytomegalovirus. Because the 87-base-pair reads could not distinguish some IMGT-functional V segments, including TRBV6-2 and TRBV6-3, those segments were excluded. A later genetic analysis associated a missense DCLRE1C variant with V-gene and J-gene trimming of TCR beta chains, and an independent cohort replicated the association. A later analysis found that most CMV-associated TCR beta chains appeared HLA-restricted, with HLA associations seemingly driven largely by CMV exposure. A cluster of highly shared sequence variants was judged likely to represent a technical artifact of the sequencing pipeline. HLA typing was unavailable for some donors at each locus, so association tests used only the typed subset. According to a later analysis, TCR association rates differed among HLA loci, with DRB1 alleles showing the most associated TCRs and HLA-C alleles showing the fewest.

Trimming takes 3 bases off V and 4 bases off J; junction bases not matched to a gene: 6. From its cysteine to its phenylalanine, the CDR3 spans 14 amino acids. The CDR3 DNA has 42 bases and is translated from base 1. CDR1 and CDR2, looked up from the germline V gene, are SGDLS and YYNGEE. A word on this clone: Its antigen is still unknown. Base qualities are not recorded, but no much larger clone differs from it by a single base.

To prepare the library, the immunoSEQ multiplex PCR assay was applied. A mixture of 60 forward primers for TCR Vbeta segments and 13 reverse primers for TCR Jbeta segments was used in the multiplex PCR. The CDR3 region of rearranged TCR beta genes was amplified from genomic DNA with a multiplex PCR assay. The amplified TCR beta libraries were sequenced on the Illumina HiSeq System as 87-base-pair reads. Processing in the source paper ran as follows. Across the 666 repertoires, a later analysis counted roughly 77 million unique TCR beta chains, around 11 million of which were shared by at least two donors. A nearest-neighbor algorithm error-corrected the raw reads and collapsed the reads into unique sequences, merging closely related sequences to remove PCR and sequencing errors. To assign V, D and J gene segments, CDR3 sequences were aligned to IMGT reference sequences. For a sequence to be retained, a match of at least six nucleotides to both a V gene segment and a J gene segment was required. A rearrangement was called productive if the CDR3 had no stop codons and remained in frame with V and J, and every other rearrangement was called non-productive. Following IMGT convention, CDR3 was defined as the stretch from the second conserved V-encoded cysteine to the conserved J-encoded phenylalanine. Sequences without an unambiguous match to a single V gene segment were excluded from the earlier analysis of approximately 560 of the donors. An earlier analysis of 587 of the donors called V segments functional above 56.7% productive rearrangements and segregating when the between-donor standard deviation exceeded 5%. A statistical classification framework was built to diagnose cytomegalovirus status from the catalog of TCR beta chain sequences. A later analysis assigned V and J genes by comparing TCR nucleotide sequences with IMGT/GENE-DB human TR gene sequences. A later analysis assigned CDR3 sequences and most-parsimonious VDJ recombination scenarios with the TCRdist pipeline. In a later analysis, every TCR beta chain was defined by the combination of its CDR3 amino acid sequence and its V-gene family, and reads without a unique V-gene family were dropped. To address suspected cross-contamination and a sequencing artifact, a later analysis removed around 600 highly shared, low-generation-probability nucleotide sequences. For each public chain, a later analysis derived a clonal expansion index from normalized ranks of inferred template counts within each repertoire. A later analysis computed generation probabilities with a VDJ recombination model fitted to out-of-frame rearrangements, and checked the results against IGoR. A later analysis scored TCR-TCR, TCR-HLA and TCR-CMV co-occurrence with hypergeometric tests, applying a repertoire-size bias correction to TCR pairs. To estimate false discovery rates, a later analysis permuted the HLA or CMV assignments 20 times. In a later analysis, co-occurring TCRs were grouped using DBSCAN, and TCRdist sequence similarity was added for clustering within HLA-allele-positive subsets. For co-occurrence clustering, repertoires with fewer than 30,000 or more than 120,000 public chains were excluded, along with several repertoires with anomalous nucleotide sharing. TCRdb limited this immuneACCESS table to in-frame rearrangements with V and J called. A share of clones is missing; checked studies link under half to unresolved V genes, and the rest is unexplained. The D gene and trimming were derived from the DNA, and the V and J assignments and clone size from that table. This sample comprises 130,000 to 150,000 clones, around 72% of them detected only once. The leading ten clones occupy around 1.4% of the sample.

The cohort was made up of 666 healthy bone marrow donors. At the time of sampling, every cohort member was nominally healthy, though immune exposures that went unrecorded were likely present. The donor was CMV seronegative and was included in the group of 352 seronegative cohort members. Each donor provided a peripheral blood sample, and peripheral blood mononuclear cells were used for TCR beta sequencing. The Qiagen DNeasy Blood Extraction Kit was used to extract genomic DNA from the blood cell samples. The clonotype was recovered from a woman aged 40 to 55 in good health and CMV-seronegative. The chain was built from TRBV9 and TRBJ1-1, and 7 junction bases match TRBD1. The sample taken for sequencing was PBMCs. The CDR3 protein: CASSGGQLGTEAFF. The DNA sequence reads TGTGCCAGCAGCGGGGGACAGTTGGGCACTGAAGCTTTCTTT. Reference TRBV9 and TRBJ1-1 genes cover what lies past the CDR3, so the full variable domain is DSGVTQTPKHLITATGQRVTLRCSPRSGDLSVYWYQQSLDQGLQFLIQYYNGEERAKGNILERFSAQQFPDLHSELNLSSLELGDSALYFCASSGGQLGTEAFFGQGTRLTVV.